One T cell receptor (beta chain) is described in this entry. Original methodology: By means of reference gene primer amplification, nucleated cell counts were estimated. Generated by immunoSEQ multiplex PCR, the TCRdb table keeps only in-frame clones and is missing some. For V, J and clone size, that table is used; D and trimming come from the DNA. The table has 200,000 to 300,000 clones, about nine tenths seen once. The sample comes from a study of blood T cell repertoires in COVID-19. In the study overall: Some COVID-19 samples were acute and others convalescent; all came from the United States, Italy and Spain. T cells, B-cell-depleted T cells, or PBMCs provided the cDNA or gDNA that served as material.

V lost 7 bases and J lost 6, with 22 bases in between. The CDR3 has 15 residues. Germline assignment: CDR1 MNHNY and CDR2 SVGAGI (reference sequence). The chain couples TRBV6-6 to TRBJ2-7; a weak D match, TRBD1 (6 bases). The sample consisted of peripheral blood. The sequence was obtained from a man aged 40-49 years who had recovered from COVID-19. The CDR3 nucleotides are TGTGCCAGCATCATAAGTGCTGCCCGAGGGGGCGAGCAGTACTTC. Its translation: CASIISAARGGEQYF.